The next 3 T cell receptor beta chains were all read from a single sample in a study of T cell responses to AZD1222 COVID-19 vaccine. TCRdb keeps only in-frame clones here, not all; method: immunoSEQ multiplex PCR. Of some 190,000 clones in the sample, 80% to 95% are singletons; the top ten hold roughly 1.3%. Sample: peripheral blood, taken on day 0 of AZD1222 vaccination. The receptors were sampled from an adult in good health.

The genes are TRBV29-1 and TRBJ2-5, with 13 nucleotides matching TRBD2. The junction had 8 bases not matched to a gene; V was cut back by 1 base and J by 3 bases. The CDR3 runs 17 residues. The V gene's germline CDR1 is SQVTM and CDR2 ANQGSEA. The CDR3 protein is CSVEVPWTSGREETQYF. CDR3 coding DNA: TGCAGCGTTGAAGTTCCCTGGACTAGCGGGAGAGAAGAGACCCAGTACTTC.

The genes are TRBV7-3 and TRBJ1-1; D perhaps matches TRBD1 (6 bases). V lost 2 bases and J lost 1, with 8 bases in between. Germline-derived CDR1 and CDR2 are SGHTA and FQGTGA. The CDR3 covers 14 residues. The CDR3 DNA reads TGTGCCAGCAGCTTATTAGGGGGGAACACTGAAGCTTTCTTT. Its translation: CASSLLGGNTEAFF.

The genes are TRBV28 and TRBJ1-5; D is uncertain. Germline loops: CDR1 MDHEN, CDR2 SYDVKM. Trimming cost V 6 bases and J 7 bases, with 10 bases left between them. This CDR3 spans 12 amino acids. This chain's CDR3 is CASRYSGQPQHF. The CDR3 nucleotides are TGTGCCAGCAGATACAGCGGACAGCCCCAGCATTTT.